Included here is one TCR beta chain sequence, with context. This sample is part of a study of blood T cell repertoires in COVID-19. Study as a whole: Acute-phase and convalescent COVID-19 samples originated in the United States, Italy and Spain.

Clinical history reported by participants formed the basis on which cohorts were assigned. Original methodology: Nucleated cell counts were estimated from reference gene primer amplification. The protocol was immunoSEQ multiplex PCR, while the TCRdb copy is restricted to in-frame clones and leaves out a portion. V and J calls plus clone size are reproduced from that table; the DNA served to infer D and trimming. This table has fewer than 400,000 clones, 88% appearing once. Sample: PBMCs or T cells enriched from blood (not recorded which). This receptor was obtained from a young man who had recovered from COVID-19.

CDR3 in DNA: TGTGCCAGCAGTCGGCCGGGACAGGGGACGAACACCGGGGAGCTGTTTTTT. Its protein is CASSRPGQGTNTGELFF. The chain joins TRBV5-4 to TRBJ2-2; 10 positions agree with TRBD1. The V gene end was trimmed by 5 bases and the J gene end by 0 bases; junction bases not matched to a gene: 7. The CDR3 is 17 amino acids. CDR1 is SGHNT and CDR2 is YYREEE in the germline V gene (reference sequence).